The T cell receptor (beta chain) under discussion was sequenced for a study of shared clonotypes between healthy human individuals. Study-level background: Per donor, three plates held CD4 naive cells, three held CD4 memory, two held CD8 naive and one held CD8 memory.

To note about this clone: The antigen is not known.

Adults of Caucasian background living in Nashville, Tennessee made up all donors. Sequenced by immunoSEQ multiplex PCR; TCRdb stores in-frame clones only, minus some. The sample has over a million clones; roughly 96% are singletons. Trimming at V came to 2 bases and at J to 10 bases, leaving 4 bases not matched to a gene. The CDR3 loop spans 14 amino acids. Germline V lookup: CDR1 SGDLS, CDR2 YYNGEE. The study's findings and limits: Larger estimated richness was generally recorded for naive subsets relative to memory subsets. Clonotype sharing across several donors was observed for about 5.5% of naive CD4 clonotypes.

The clonotype originates from a young man in good health. Sequencing was carried out using naive CD4+ T cells sorted from blood. The subset here: CD45RA+ positively selected. The chain has TRBV9 and TRBJ2-1; 12 nucleotides align to TRBD1. In nucleotides, the CDR3 is TGTGCCAGCAGCGTCCCGGGACAGGGGGCCGAGCAGTTCTTC. Protein: CASSVPGQGAEQFF. Based on the CDR3 plus reference TRBV9 and TRBJ2-1, the full variable domain is DSGVTQTPKHLITATGQRVTLRCSPRSGDLSVYWYQQSLDQGLQFLIQYYNGEERAKGNILERFSAQQFPDLHSELNLSSLELGDSALYFCASSVPGQGAEQFFGPGTRLTVL.